This TCR beta chain was retrieved from a study of lymphopenia after photon versus proton radiotherapy. V lost 4 bases, J lost 9 bases, and 11 bases stayed unmatched. This CDR3 spans 14 amino acids. Germline V CDR1 and CDR2: SGDLS, YYNGEE. Repertoires were generated with immunoSEQ multiplex PCR, while TCRdb's copy carries only in-frame clones and drops some. The data contain 53,000 or so clones, around 82% of them singletons. The chain has TRBV9 and TRBJ2-5, with 8 bases lining up with TRBD1. This TCR derives from a man aged 45-60 years with gastric cancer. The sample in question was peripheral blood, obtained from a patient treated with photon-based radiotherapy. This CDR3 reads CASSFGTGETSQYF. DNA for the CDR3: TGTGCCAGCAGCTTCGGGACAGGCGAAACATCCCAGTACTTC.